The 27 T cell receptor beta chains listed next were all sequenced from one sample in a study of T cells in narcolepsy. Sequenced by immunoSEQ multiplex PCR; TCRdb stores in-frame clones only, minus some. The sample holds 9,500 to 12,000 clones; around 94% are singletons and the top ten take roughly 1.1%. Material: CD45RA- memory CD4+ T cells from PBMCs. These receptors were obtained from a human donor with narcolepsy.

This chain joins TRBV5-4 and TRBJ1-1; D gene ambiguous. With 4 bases removed from V and 0 bases from J, the gap between germline ends came to 16 bases. Germline loops: CDR1 SGHNT, CDR2 YYREEE (reference sequence). The CDR3 has 16 residues. The CDR3 DNA is TGTGCCAGCAGCCTCTACAAAGGGCCGGTGAACACTGAAGCTTTCTTT. It is translated as CASSLYKGPVNTEAFF.

This clone is a singleton in its sample. The chain combines TRBV4-1 with TRBJ1-2; TRBD1 agrees at 7 bases. The trim removed 0 bases at V and 4 bases at J, leaving 5 bases unmatched. This CDR3 is built from 15 residues. Germline-derived CDR1 and CDR2 are MGHRA and YSYEKL. The CDR3 loop is CASSQEEAGGYGYTF. The CDR3 region has the DNA TGCGCCAGCAGCCAAGAAGAGGCAGGGGGCTATGGCTACACCTTC.

The gene calls are TRBV2 and TRBJ1-2, with a possible D match to TRBD1 (6 bases). This CDR3 has 16 amino acids. CDR1 and CDR2 (germline): SNHLY, FYNNEI. V lost 4 bases, J lost 4 bases, and 19 bases lay in between. CDR3 loop: CASSAGTGGALYGYTF. CDR3 nucleotides: TGTGCCAGCAGTGCTGGGACGGGGGGGGCTCTCTATGGCTACACCTTC.

CDR3 sequence: CASSLEDRGGPYEQYF. CDR3 nucleotide sequence: TGTGCCAGCAGCTTGGAAGACAGGGGGGGTCCCTACGAGCAGTACTTC. The chain uses TRBV7-6 and TRBJ2-7; TRBD1 agrees at 9 bases. From germline, CDR1 is SGHVS and CDR2 FNYEAQ. The ends lost 3 bases at V and 2 bases at J; junction bases unmatched: 8. The CDR3 extends over 16 amino acids. The full variable domain, its missing parts supplied by reference TRBV7-6 and TRBJ2-7, is GAGVSQSPRYKVTKRGQDVALRCDPISGHVSLYWYRQALGQGPEFLTYFNYEAQQDKSGLPNDRFSAERPEGSISTLTIQRTEQRDSAMYRCASSLEDRGGPYEQYFGPGTRLTVT.

The CDR3 DNA sequence: TGCGCCAGCAGCCAAGATTATCTAGCGGGGATCCCAGATACGCAGTATTTT. Its protein product is CASSQDYLAGIPDTQYF. The J gene is TRBJ2-3, the V gene TRBV4-1, with TRBD2 matching 9 bases. In germline, CDR1 is MGHRA, CDR2 YSYEKL. The CDR3 spans 17 residues. Trimming took 0 bases from V and 4 from J; bases not matched to a gene: 8.

The chain couples TRBV9 to TRBJ1-3; no reliable D call. The CDR3 runs 16 residues. Germline values: CDR1 SGDLS, CDR2 YYNGEE. Deletions cut 2 bases from V and 0 bases from J, with 12 bases between. The CDR3 sequence is CASSVEPKGSGNTIYF. In nucleotides, the CDR3 is TGTGCCAGCAGCGTTGAACCCAAGGGCTCTGGAAACACCATATATTTT.

The J gene is TRBJ2-5, the V gene TRBV11-1; D is perhaps TRBD1 (5 bases). The CDR3 is 14 residues long. V gave up 1 base and J gave up 6 bases, with 12 bases separating them. CDR1 and CDR2 from the germline V gene are SGHAT and FQDESV (reference sequence). The CDR3 is CASSLGQGVKTQYF. CDR3 in DNA: TGTGCCAGCAGCTTAGGCCAGGGCGTCAAGACCCAGTACTTC. Using reference TRBV11-1 and TRBJ2-5 for the parts outside the CDR3, the full variable domain is EAEVAQSPRYKITEKSQAVAFWCDPISGHATLYWYRQILGQGPELLVQFQDESVVDDSQLPKDRFSAERLKGVDSTLKIQPAELGDSAMYLCASSLGQGVKTQYFGPGTRLLVL.

The V gene is TRBV6-1, the J gene TRBJ1-5; no definite D call. CDR3 size: 13 residues. V was shortened by 10 bases and J by 3 bases, with 13 bases between the two germline ends. Germline V gene lookup returns CDR1 MNHNS and CDR2 SASEGT. The DNA for the CDR3 is TGTGCCACCCTCGGGATTAACAATCAGCCCCAGCATTTT. Its protein is CATLGINNQPQHF.

The DNA of the CDR3 is TGTGCCAGCAGCAACTTGAACACTGAAGCTTTCTTT. This codes for CASSNLNTEAFF. The V call is TRBV7-9, the J call TRBJ1-1; D ambiguous. Looked up from germline, CDR1 is SEHNR and CDR2 is FQNEAQ (reference sequence). The CDR3 covers 12 residues. Trimming left V 5 bases short and J 0 bases short, with 4 bases between.

The rearrangement joins TRBV6-1 to TRBJ2-2; 7 bases are a match to TRBD1. The CDR3 consists of 14 residues. Germline assignment: CDR1 MNHNS and CDR2 SASEGT. V dropped 8 bases and J dropped 4; count of bases not matched to a gene: 7. CDR3 region: CASEGALGTGELFF. CDR3 nucleotides: TGTGCCAGCGAGGGGGCGTTGGGCACCGGGGAGCTGTTTTTT.

DNA of the CDR3: TGTGCCATCAGTGAGTCGTTCACCGGGGAGCTGTTTTTT. Its translation is CAISESFTGELFF. The chain uses TRBV10-3 and TRBJ2-2; D is unclear. Trimming shortened V by 0 bases and J by 4 bases, and 3 bases separated the two germline ends. CDR3 length: 13 amino acids. The germline V gene has CDR1 ENHRY and CDR2 SYGVKD.

This clone was observed a single time. CDR3 loop: CASRRGTSRAKNIQYF. CDR3 in DNA: TGTGCCAGCCGCCGGGGGACAAGTCGGGCCAAAAACATTCAGTACTTC. The chain combines TRBV2 with TRBJ2-4; tentatively, D is TRBD1 or TRBD2 (6 bases each). The V end was cut by 8 bases, the J end by 1 base, with 18 bases between. CDR1 and CDR2 (germline): SNHLY, FYNNEI. The CDR3 consists of 16 residues.

The chain carries TRBV6-5 and TRBJ1-2; 7 positions agree with TRBD1. The CDR3 runs 14 residues. Germline V gene data show CDR1 as MNHEY and CDR2 as SVGAGI. V dropped 2 bases and J dropped 7; count of bases not matched to a gene: 7. The CDR3 DNA is TGTGCCAGCAGTTACAACAGGGGAAGTGGTGGCTACACCTTC. Its translation is CASSYNRGSGGYTF.

The chain recombines TRBV18 with TRBJ2-3; D may be TRBD2 (5 bases). V lost 4 bases, J lost 4 bases, and 18 bases lay in between. The CDR3 is 16 amino acids. The germline V gene encodes CDR1 KGHSH and CDR2 LQKENI. The CDR3 loop reads CASSLSRPGDADTQYF. For the CDR3, the DNA is TGTGCCAGCTCACTTTCCCGGCCCGGGGATGCAGATACGCAGTATTTT.

This chain connects TRBV30 to TRBJ1-6; 8 bases are shared with TRBD1. There are 14 residues in the CDR3. The V and J ends lost 7 bases and 5 bases, in that order; junction bases with no gene match: 7. Germline CDR1 GTSNPN, CDR2 SVGIG (reference sequence). This chain's CDR3 is CASSWDRHNSPLHF. CDR3 DNA: TGTGCCTCTAGCTGGGACAGGCATAATTCACCCCTCCACTTT.

CDR3 bases: TGTGCCAGCAGTTACCTAGCGGTCTACGAGCAGTACTTC. Translating it yields CASSYLAVYEQYF. The chain is built from TRBV6-6 and TRBJ2-7, with TRBD2 identical over 7 bases. This CDR3 spans 13 amino acids. After removal of 2 bases from V and 3 bases from J, the junction contained 1 base not matched to a gene. CDR1 and CDR2 (germline): MNHNY, SVGAGI (reference sequence).

This clone has just one count. V and J are TRBV15 and TRBJ1-2, with D possibly matching TRBD1 (6 bases). V was trimmed by 8 bases and J by 2 bases, leaving 6 bases between them. Germline V lookup: CDR1 LNHNV, CDR2 YYDKDF (reference sequence). This CDR3 has 11 amino acids. The CDR3 sequence: CATGGNYGYTF. The CDR3 DNA sequence: TGTGCCACCGGGGGCAACTATGGCTACACCTTC.

This chain's CDR3 is CASRSGNQPQHF. As DNA, the CDR3 is TGTGCCTCCCGATCCGGAAATCAGCCCCAGCATTTT. The chain uses TRBV6-1 and TRBJ1-5; no definite D call. CDR1 is MNHNS, CDR2 SASEGT, per germline. This CDR3 region has 12 residues. Trimming removed 11 bases from V and 4 bases from J, with 12 bases in between.

This chain joins TRBV18 and TRBJ2-3; 9 bases align to TRBD2. Germline CDR1 is KGHSH and CDR2 is LQKENI. V was clipped by 5 bases and J by 0 bases; unmatched bases: 9. The CDR3 is 17 amino acids. The CDR3 region is CASSTTTSGGSTDTQYF. CDR3 nucleotides: TGTGCCAGCTCAACAACGACTAGCGGAGGGAGCACAGATACGCAGTATTTT.

This chain connects TRBV5-1 to TRBJ2-3; D might be TRBD2 (6 bases). The CDR3 has 13 residues. Germline CDR1 reads SGHRS; CDR2 reads YFSETQ. Trimming removed 6 bases from V and 2 bases from J, with 10 bases in between. DNA of the CDR3: TGCGCCAGCAACAAGCGGGTCACAGATACGCAGTATTTT. Translation: CASNKRVTDTQYF.

This chain links TRBV19 with TRBJ1-2, with 8 bases fitting TRBD1. The CDR3 is made up of 14 amino acids. V shed 6 bases and J 8 bases; nucleotides not matched to a gene: 11. Germline values: CDR1 LNHDA, CDR2 SQIVND (reference sequence). The CDR3, as DNA: TGTGCCAGTAGCCGGGACGTCCAGGGGGCGGGCTACACCTTC. Translating it yields CASSRDVQGAGYTF.

This chain uses TRBV30 with TRBJ1-2; D unclear. V lost 2 bases and J 4 bases, leaving 14 bases between the germline ends. Germline CDR1 GTSNPN, CDR2 SVGIG (reference sequence). The CDR3 has 14 amino acids. The chain's CDR3 is CAWSTPGGLYGYTF. In DNA form, the CDR3 reads TGTGCCTGGAGTACCCCTGGAGGGCTCTATGGCTACACCTTC. Variable domain in full (rest from reference TRBV30 and TRBJ1-2): SQTIHQWPATLVQPVGSPLSLECTVEGTSNPNLYWYRQAAGRGLQLLFYSVGIGQISSEVPQNLSASRPQDRQFILSSKKLLLSDSGFYLCAWSTPGGLYGYTFGSGTRLTVV.

The gene calls are TRBV9 and TRBJ2-6; perhaps TRBD1 as D (6 bases). This CDR3 spans 16 amino acids. Trimming pared 0 bases from V and 3 bases from J, leaving 10 bases between. Per germline, CDR1 SGDLS and CDR2 YYNGEE. The CDR3 sequence: CASSVGGGFGANVLTF. In DNA, the CDR3 is TGTGCCAGCAGCGTAGGAGGGGGATTTGGGGCCAACGTCCTGACTTTC.

The chain couples TRBV5-1 to TRBJ2-2; 8 nucleotides match TRBD2. Per germline, CDR1 SGHRS and CDR2 YFSETQ. V was pared by 4 bases and J by 4 bases, with 15 bases of the junction left unmatched. The CDR3 length is 18 residues. The CDR3 region is CASSPTVVRGGGTGELFF. As DNA, the CDR3 is TGCGCCAGCAGCCCCACCGTCGTTCGGGGGGGCGGCACCGGGGAGCTGTTTTTT.

The chain employs TRBV4-1 and TRBJ2-1, with D hard to call. V lost 3 bases and J lost 0, with 12 bases in between. CDR1 and CDR2 (germline): MGHRA, YSYEKL. The CDR3 runs to 16 residues. The CDR3 loop reads CASSQSRSISYNEQFF. CDR3 DNA sequence: TGCGCCAGCAGCCAGTCACGGAGCATCTCCTACAATGAGCAGTTCTTC.

A single count supports this clone. The V and J genes are TRBV14 and TRBJ1-3; the match to TRBD1 covers 9 bases. Germline CDR1 is SGHDN and CDR2 is FVKESK. The length of the CDR3 is 18 residues. The V segment lost 5 bases and the J segment 0 bases; nucleotides outside the gene matches: 11. The CDR3 region is CASSSRDRARLSGNTIYF. CDR3 DNA: TGTGCCAGCAGCTCCCGGGACAGGGCCCGCCTCTCTGGAAACACCATATATTTT. Complete variable domain (other parts from reference TRBV14 and TRBJ1-3): EAGVTQFPSHSVIEKGQTVTLRCDPISGHDNLYWYRRVMGKEIKFLLHFVKESKQDESGMPNNRFLAERTGGTYSTLKVQPAELEDSGVYFCASSSRDRARLSGNTIYFGEGSWLTVV.

This chain joins TRBV9 and TRBJ2-1; 12 nucleotides agree with TRBD1. The CDR3 is 16 amino acids. The germline V gene encodes CDR1 SGDLS and CDR2 YYNGEE. Trimming cost V 0 bases and J 7 bases; bases outside gene matches: 5. For the CDR3, the DNA is TGTGCCAGCAGCGTAGAGGGGACAGGGGGCAAGAATGAGCAGTTCTTC. It translates to CASSVEGTGGKNEQFF. The whole variable domain, remainder taken from reference TRBV9 and TRBJ2-1, is DSGVTQTPKHLITATGQRVTLRCSPRSGDLSVYWYQQSLDQGLQFLIQYYNGEERAKGNILERFSAQQFPDLHSELNLSSLELGDSALYFCASSVEGTGGKNEQFFGPGTRLTVL.